The present entry profiles one TCR beta chain with its context. Its target is unknown. This entry comes from a study of cytomegalovirus exposure and HLA in healthy donors. The PCR employed 60 Vbeta primers together with 13 Jbeta primers. Authors' analysis steps: Later work found 65 million to 85 million unique TCR beta chains, with roughly 11 million shared. TCRdb keeps only in-frame clones here, not all; method: immunoSEQ multiplex PCR. Clone size and V and J calls were adopted from that table, with D and trimming inferred from the DNA. The sample holds around 130,000 clones. Broader study findings: In vitro experiments confirmed that three CMV-associated chains were specific for CMV antigens.

Germline V CDR1 and CDR2: MGHDK, SYGVNS. The CDR3 has 15 amino acids. This receptor was obtained from an older woman in good health and CMV-seronegative. The sequencing input was PBMCs. This rearrangement joins TRBV25-1 to TRBJ2-5; TRBD1 matches 10 bases. The DNA matches TRBJ2-7 better at its end, which makes the J call doubtful. This CDR3 reads CASSDIGTGAYEQYF. CDR3 sequence (DNA): TGTGCCAGCAGCGACATAGGGACAGGGGCCTACGAGCAGTACTTC.